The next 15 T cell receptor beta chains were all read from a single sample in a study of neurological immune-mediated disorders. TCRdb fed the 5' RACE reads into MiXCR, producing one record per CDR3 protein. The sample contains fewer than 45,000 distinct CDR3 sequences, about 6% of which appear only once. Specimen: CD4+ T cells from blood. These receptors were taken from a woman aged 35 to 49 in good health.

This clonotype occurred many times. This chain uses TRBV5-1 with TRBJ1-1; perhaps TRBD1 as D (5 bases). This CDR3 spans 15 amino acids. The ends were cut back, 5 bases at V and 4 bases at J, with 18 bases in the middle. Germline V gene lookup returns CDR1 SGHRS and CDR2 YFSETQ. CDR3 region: CASSIGDKWGTEAFF. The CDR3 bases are TGCGCCAGCAGTATAGGGGATAAATGGGGCACTGAAGCTTTCTTT.

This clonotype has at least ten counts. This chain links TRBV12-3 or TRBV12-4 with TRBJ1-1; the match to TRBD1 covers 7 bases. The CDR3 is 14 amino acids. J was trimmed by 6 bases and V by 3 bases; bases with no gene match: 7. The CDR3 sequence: CASSFLQGSAEAFF. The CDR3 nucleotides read TGTGCCAGCAGTTTCTTACAGGGGAGCGCTGAAGCTTTCTTT.

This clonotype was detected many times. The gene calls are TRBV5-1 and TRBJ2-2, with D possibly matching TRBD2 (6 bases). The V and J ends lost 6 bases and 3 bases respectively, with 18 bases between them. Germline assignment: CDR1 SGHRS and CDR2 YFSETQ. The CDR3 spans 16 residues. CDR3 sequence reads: CASTVLAVLDTGELFF. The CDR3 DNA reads TGCGCCAGCACTGTTTTAGCGGTCCTGGACACCGGGGAGCTGTTTTTT. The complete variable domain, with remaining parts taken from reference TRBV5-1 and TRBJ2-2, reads KAGVTQTPRYLIKTRGQQVTLSCSPISGHRSVSWYQQTPGQGLQFLFEYFSETQRNKGNFPGRFSGRQFSNSRSEMNVSTLELGDSALYLCASTVLAVLDTGELFFGEGSRLTVL.

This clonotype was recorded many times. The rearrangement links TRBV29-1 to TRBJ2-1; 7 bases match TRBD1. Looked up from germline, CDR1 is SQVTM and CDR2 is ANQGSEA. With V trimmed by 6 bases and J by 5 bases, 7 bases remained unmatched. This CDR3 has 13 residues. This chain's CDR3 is CSVATQGDNEQFF. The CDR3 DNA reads TGCAGCGTCGCCACCCAGGGGGACAATGAGCAGTTCTTC.

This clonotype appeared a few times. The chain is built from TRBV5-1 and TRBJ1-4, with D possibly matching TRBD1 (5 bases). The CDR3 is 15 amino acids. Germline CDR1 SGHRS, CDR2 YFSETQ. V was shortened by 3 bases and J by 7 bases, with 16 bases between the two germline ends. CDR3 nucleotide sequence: TGCGCCAGCAGCTCAAAAGGGGCCGTAACTGAAAAACTGTTTTTT. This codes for CASSSKGAVTEKLFF.

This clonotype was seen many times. CDR3 sequence reads: CASSLEGGQFTDTQYF. The DNA of the CDR3 is TGTGCCAGCAGCTTAGAGGGGGGACAGTTCACAGATACGCAGTATTTT. This chain links TRBV7-6 with TRBJ2-3, with D possibly TRBD1 on 7 matching bases. V was trimmed by 1 base and J by 2 bases, leaving 13 bases between them. There are 16 residues in the CDR3. CDR1 and CDR2 from the germline V gene are SGHVS and FNYEAQ. Supplemented by reference TRBV7-6 and TRBJ2-3, the full variable domain reads GAGVSQSPRYKVTKRGQDVALRCDPISGHVSLYWYRQALGQGPEFLTYFNYEAQQDKSGLPNDRFSAERPEGSISTLTIQRTEQRDSAMYRCASSLEGGQFTDTQYFGPGTRLTVL.

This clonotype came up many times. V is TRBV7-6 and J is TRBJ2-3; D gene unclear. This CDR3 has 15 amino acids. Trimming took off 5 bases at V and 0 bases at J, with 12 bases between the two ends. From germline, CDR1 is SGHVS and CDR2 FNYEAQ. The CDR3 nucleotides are TGTGCCAGCAGCCGAGATACTTTTAGCACAGATACGCAGTATTTT. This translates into CASSRDTFSTDTQYF. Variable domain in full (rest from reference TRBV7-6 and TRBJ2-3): GAGVSQSPRYKVTKRGQDVALRCDPISGHVSLYWYRQALGQGPEFLTYFNYEAQQDKSGLPNDRFSAERPEGSISTLTIQRTEQRDSAMYRCASSRDTFSTDTQYFGPGTRLTVL.

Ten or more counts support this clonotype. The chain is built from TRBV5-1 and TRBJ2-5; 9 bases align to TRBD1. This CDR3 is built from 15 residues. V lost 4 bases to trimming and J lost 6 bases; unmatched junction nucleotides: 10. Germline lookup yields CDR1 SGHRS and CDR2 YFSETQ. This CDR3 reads CASSPHGTGKKTQYF. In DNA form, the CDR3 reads TGCGCCAGCAGCCCCCACGGGACAGGGAAGAAGACCCAGTACTTC.

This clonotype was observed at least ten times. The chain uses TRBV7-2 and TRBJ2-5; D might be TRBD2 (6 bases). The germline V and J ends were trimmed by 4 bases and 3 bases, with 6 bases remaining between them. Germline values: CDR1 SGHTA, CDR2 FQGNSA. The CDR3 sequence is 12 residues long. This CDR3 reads CASSSGEETQYF. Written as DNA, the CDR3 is TGTGCCAGCAGCTCGGGGGAAGAGACCCAGTACTTC.

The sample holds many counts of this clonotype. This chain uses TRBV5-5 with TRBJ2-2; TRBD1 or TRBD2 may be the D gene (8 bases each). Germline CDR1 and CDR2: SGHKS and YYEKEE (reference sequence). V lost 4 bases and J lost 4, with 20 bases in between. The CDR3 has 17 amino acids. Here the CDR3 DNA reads TGTGCCAGCAGCCCGGCGGGGGGACAGGTGGCCACCGGGGAGCTGTTTTTT. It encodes CASSPAGGQVATGELFF.

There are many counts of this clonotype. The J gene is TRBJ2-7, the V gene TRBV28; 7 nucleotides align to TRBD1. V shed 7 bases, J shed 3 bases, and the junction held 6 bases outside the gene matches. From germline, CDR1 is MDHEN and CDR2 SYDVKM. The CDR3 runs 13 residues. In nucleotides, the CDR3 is TGTGCCAGCAACAGGGGTAAAAGCTACGAGCAGTACTTC. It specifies CASNRGKSYEQYF.

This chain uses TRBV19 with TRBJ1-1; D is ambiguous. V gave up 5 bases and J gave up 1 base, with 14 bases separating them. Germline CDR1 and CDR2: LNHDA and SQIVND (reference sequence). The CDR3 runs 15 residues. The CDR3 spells CASSFEGESNTEAFF. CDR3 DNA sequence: TGTGCCAGTAGTTTTGAGGGAGAGTCGAACACTGAAGCTTTCTTT.

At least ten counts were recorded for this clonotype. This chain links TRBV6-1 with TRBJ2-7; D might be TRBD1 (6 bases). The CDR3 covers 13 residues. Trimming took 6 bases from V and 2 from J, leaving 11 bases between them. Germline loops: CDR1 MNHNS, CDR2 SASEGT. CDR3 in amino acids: CASRTTGTYEQYF. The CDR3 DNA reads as TGTGCCAGCAGGACGACAGGAACCTACGAGCAGTACTTC.

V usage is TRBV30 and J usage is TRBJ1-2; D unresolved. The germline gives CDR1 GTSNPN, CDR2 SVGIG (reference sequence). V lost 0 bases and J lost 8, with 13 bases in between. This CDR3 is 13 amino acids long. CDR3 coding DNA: TGTGCCTGGAGTGTAGACGGATCGGGAGGCTACACCTTC. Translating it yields CAWSVDGSGGYTF.

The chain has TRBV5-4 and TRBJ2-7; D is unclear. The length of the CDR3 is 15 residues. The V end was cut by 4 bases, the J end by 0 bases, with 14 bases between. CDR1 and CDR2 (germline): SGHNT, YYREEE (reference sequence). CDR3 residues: CASSVAGSSSYEQYF. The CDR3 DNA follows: TGTGCCAGCAGCGTGGCTGGGTCGAGCTCCTACGAGCAGTACTTC.